This T cell receptor beta chain appears in the sequencing data of a study of cytomegalovirus exposure and HLA in healthy donors. Study outcomes and limitations: There were fewer than 200 TCR beta chains listed as cytomegalovirus-associated. Information on immune exposure was restricted to one variable (CMV serostatus). Presence/absence analyses supposed approximately even sequencing depth among donors. Another analysis was done later, and it associated around 17,000 TCR beta sequences with HLA alleles at 0.05 false discovery rate.

PCR primers comprised 60 Vbeta and 13 Jbeta primers. Clones were read by immunoSEQ multiplex PCR, and TCRdb kept only the in-frame ones, dropping some. The sample lists about 170,000 clones, about 80% occurring once. As regards this clone: The target antigen is unknown.

This CDR3 contains 14 residues. The germline V gene has CDR1 SGHTA and CDR2 FQGNSA. The sequenced material came from PBMCs. The receptor comes from a woman in her forties or fifties in good health and CMV-seronegative. This sequence joins TRBV7-2 and TRBJ2-5; D is unclear. The end of the DNA fits TRBJ2-7 better, so the J call may be wrong. The CDR3 sequence: CASSRGMSSYEQYF. CDR3 DNA: TGTGCCAGCAGCCGAGGCATGAGCTCCTACGAGCAGTACTTC.